The sequence of this T cell receptor (beta chain) was determined in a study of identifying expanded T cells in peripheral blood. Notes on the study in general: Approximately 1.1 clones differed between technical replicates, versus approximately 17 and 20 over time. Variance in clone template counts between approximately 2-week samples significantly increased with total template count across all healthy donors.

Concerning this clone: The antigen remains unidentified.

The CDR3 covers 12 residues. Libraries were prepared by immunoSEQ multiplex PCR; TCRdb keeps only in-frame clonotypes and omits some of them. The table has some 130,000 clones, 75% to 90% seen once. Collection occurred without any documented infections or immune events in donors. This clonotype originated in a person aged 18 to 70 in good health. The sequenced sample was blood. The genes are TRBV21-1 and TRBJ1-5. TRBV21-1 is shown as a pseudogene. CDR3 amino acids: CASVFENQPQHF. As DNA, the CDR3 is TGTGCCAGCGTCTTCGAGAATCAGCCCCAGCATTTT.